The entry below describes one T cell receptor beta chain. Its antigen is unknown. Germline-derived CDR1 and CDR2 are SGHVS and FNYEAQ. The CDR3 runs 16 residues. V was cut by 5 bases and J by 6 bases, with 19 bases left in between. These data are taken from a study of blood T cells in healthy people across ages. Drawn from each donor were roughly 9.4 milliliters of peripheral blood. General study points: A greater number of naive CD4+ cells and higher diversity distinguished long-lived donors from aged donors. Donor CMV status, an unknown factor, possibly confounded changes in expanded clonotypes.

Combining a sample-barcoded 5' primer with a J-beta primer mix, a second PCR ran for about 7 to 11 cycles. TCRdb re-derived calls from the 5' RACE reads in MiXCR, one entry per CDR3 protein. The table has over 700,000 distinct CDR3 sequences, roughly 50% seen once; the top ten hold roughly 37%. The clonotype comes from an older man in good health. The chain recombines TRBV7-6 with TRBJ1-4; perhaps TRBD1 as D (6 bases). The specimen was blood. The CDR3 is CASSQSTGPPYEKLFF. The CDR3 DNA reads TGTGCCAGCAGCCAGTCGACAGGTCCTCCTTATGAAAAACTGTTTTTT.